What follows describes a single T cell receptor (beta chain). Under the authors' procedure: Reference gene primer amplification gave estimated nucleated cell counts. Assay: immunoSEQ multiplex PCR; the TCRdb copy retains only in-frame clones and omits some. V and J calls and clone size are as listed in that table; D and trimming were resolved from the DNA. This sample has approximately 350,000 clones, with around 80% found just once. This record belongs to a study of blood T cell repertoires in COVID-19. Looking at the study overall: Whether acute or convalescent, the COVID-19 samples came from the United States, Italy and Spain. In each case, the material was cDNA or gDNA derived from T cells, B-cell-depleted T cells, or PBMCs.

The CDR3 length is 13 residues. Germline assignment: CDR1 MDHEN and CDR2 SYDVKM. Trimming took off 3 bases at V and 8 bases at J, with 13 bases between the two ends. The receptor was isolated from a man aged 25 to 45 with active or convalescent COVID-19. The rearrangement uses TRBV28 and TRBJ1-2; tentative D call: TRBD1 (5 bases). Sequencing used peripheral blood. The CDR3 spells CASSLAGRNGYTF. Here the CDR3 DNA reads TGTGCCAGCAGTTTGGCAGGGAGGAACGGCTACACCTTC.